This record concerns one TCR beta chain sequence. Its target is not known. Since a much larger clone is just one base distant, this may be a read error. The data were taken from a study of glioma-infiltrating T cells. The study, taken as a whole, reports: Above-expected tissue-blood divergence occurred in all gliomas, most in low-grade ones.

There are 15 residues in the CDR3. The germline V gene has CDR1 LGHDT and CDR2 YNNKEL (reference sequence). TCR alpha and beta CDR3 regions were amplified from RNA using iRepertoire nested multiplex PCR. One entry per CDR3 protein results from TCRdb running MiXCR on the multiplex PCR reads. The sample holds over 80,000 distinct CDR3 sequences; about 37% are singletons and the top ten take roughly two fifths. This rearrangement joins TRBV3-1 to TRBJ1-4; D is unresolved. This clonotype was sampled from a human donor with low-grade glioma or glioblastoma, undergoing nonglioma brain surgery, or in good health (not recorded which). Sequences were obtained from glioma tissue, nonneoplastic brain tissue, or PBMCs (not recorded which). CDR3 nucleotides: TGCGCCAGCAGCTTGGTCCTAGACCAAAGGGAAAAACTGTTTTTT. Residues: CASSLVLDQREKLFF.